This T cell receptor (beta chain) appears in the sequencing data of a study of tumor-infiltrating lymphocytes in primary liver carcinoma. Trimming cost V 6 bases and J 4 bases; bases outside gene matches: 8. Per the germline V gene, CDR1 is MNHEY and CDR2 is SVGAGI. The CDR3 totals 14 residues. This clonotype has a count of ten or more. Researchers generated TCR beta cDNA from about 0.5 ug of total RNA, relying on a constant-region primer. A slightly modified ARM-PCR protocol with three nested multiplex PCR rounds produced these TCR beta libraries. The study ran its first two PCR rounds for roughly 11 cycles each, using TRBV1-TRBV30 forward primers and a C-beta reverse primer. One entry per CDR3 protein, called by TCRdb with MiXCR from the multiplex PCR reads. The sample yields nearly 45,000 distinct CDR3 sequences, roughly 73% seen once. The tissue used was unsorted bulk material of about 20-33 mg. RNA and DNA were co-extracted from it with the AllPrep DNA/RNA mini kit. Each tumor specimen held more than 85% viable tumor cells.

This sequence was found in a man between 35 and 55 years old with primary liver carcinoma and hepatitis B virus infection. The J gene is TRBJ2-7, the V gene TRBV6-5; 8 bases match TRBD1. Input material: liver tumor tissue from sampling region 2. Indicated subset: tumor region T2, inferior pole. This CDR3 reads CASSAAGGEYEQYF. CDR3 DNA: TGTGCCAGCAGCGCGGCAGGGGGCGAGTACGAGCAGTACTTC.